This T cell receptor beta chain was sequenced during a study of cytomegalovirus exposure and HLA in healthy donors. Overall study context: Samples from HLA-typed donors yielded some 85 million unique TCRs in an early data release.

Comments on this clone: Its antigen is as yet unknown. Distinct nucleotide sequences in the sample also encode this CDR3.

Germline CDR1 reads SGHAT; CDR2 reads FQNNGV. Trimming cost V 5 bases and J 5 bases, with 6 bases left between them. The CDR3 runs to 11 residues. Study observations and caveats: A later analysis linked a missense variant in DCLRE1C to the trimming of TCR beta V and J genes. About 87% or about 30% of the time was how often most TCR beta V segments were productive, according to an earlier analysis. Overall, approximately 150 TCR beta chains were annotated as cytomegalovirus-associated.

The PCR used 60 Vbeta and 13 Jbeta primers. Sequencing was performed with immunoSEQ multiplex PCR; in TCRdb, only in-frame clones are kept and a portion is missing. The profile shows about 160,000 clones, 76% of them singletons. The TCR was taken from a man in his sixties in good health and CMV-seronegative. Sequencing used PBMCs. This chain connects TRBV11-2 to TRBJ2-5; D gene unclear. The DNA for the CDR3 is TGTGCCAGCAGCCCTAGGGAGACCCAGTACTTC. Translating it yields CASSPRETQYF. The full variable domain, completed using reference TRBV11-2 and TRBJ2-5, is EAGVAQSPRYKIIEKRQSVAFWCNPISGHATLYWYQQILGQGPKLLIQFQNNGVVDDSQLPKDRFSAERLKGVDSTLKIQPAKLEDSAVYLCASSPRETQYFGPGTRLLVL.